This T cell receptor beta chain was recorded in a study of blood T cell repertoires in COVID-19. Study as a whole: Collection of acute and convalescent COVID-19 samples took place in the United States, Italy and Spain.

Per the study methods: Amplification of reference gene primers provided the estimated nucleated cell counts. Profiling relied on immunoSEQ multiplex PCR, and the TCRdb table lists in-frame clones only, not all of them. V and J calls and clone size are copied from that table; D and trimming were computed from the DNA. Among roughly 120,000 clones listed, approximately 65% were seen once. Germline V gene sequence: CDR1 GTSNPN, CDR2 SVGIG (reference sequence). V dropped 2 bases and J dropped 2 bases, with 7 bases sitting between them. The CDR3 is 12 residues long. The receptor was isolated from a woman aged 55-70 years with acute or convalescent COVID-19. This chain uses TRBV30 with TRBJ2-7, with D possibly being TRBD2 (6 bases). Sequencing used peripheral blood. This CDR3 is CAWSRGAYEQYF. As DNA, the CDR3 is TGTGCCTGGAGTCGCGGGGCCTACGAGCAGTACTTC.